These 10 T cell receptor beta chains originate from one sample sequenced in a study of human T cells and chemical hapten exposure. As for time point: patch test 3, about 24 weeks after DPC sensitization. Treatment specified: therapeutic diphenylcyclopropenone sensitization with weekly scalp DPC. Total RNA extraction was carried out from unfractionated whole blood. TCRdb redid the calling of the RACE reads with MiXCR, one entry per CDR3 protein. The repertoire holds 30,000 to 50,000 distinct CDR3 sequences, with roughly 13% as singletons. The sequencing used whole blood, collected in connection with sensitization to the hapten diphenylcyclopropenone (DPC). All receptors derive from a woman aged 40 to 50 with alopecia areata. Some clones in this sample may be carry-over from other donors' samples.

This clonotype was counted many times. The CDR3 is CASSYSVGNTGELFF. The DNA for the CDR3 is TGTGCCAGCAGTTACTCGGTCGGGAACACCGGGGAGCTGTTTTTT. The chain has TRBV6-5 and TRBJ2-2; D is undetermined. The CDR3 is 15 amino acids. Trimming stripped 0 bases from V and 1 base from J, with 6 bases between. Per germline, CDR1 MNHEY and CDR2 SVGAGI.

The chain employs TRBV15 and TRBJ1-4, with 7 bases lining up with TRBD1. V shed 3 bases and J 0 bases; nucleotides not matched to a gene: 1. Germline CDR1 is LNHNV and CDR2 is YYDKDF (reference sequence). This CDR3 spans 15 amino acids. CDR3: CATSSDRATNEKLFF. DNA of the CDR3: TGTGCCACCAGCAGTGACAGGGCAACTAATGAAAAACTGTTTTTT.

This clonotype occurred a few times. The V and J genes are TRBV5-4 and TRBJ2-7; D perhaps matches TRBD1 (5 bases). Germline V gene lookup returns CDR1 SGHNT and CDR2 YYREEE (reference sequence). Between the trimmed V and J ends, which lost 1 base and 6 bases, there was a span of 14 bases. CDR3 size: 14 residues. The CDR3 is CASSLRPQGLEQYF. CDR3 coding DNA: TGTGCCAGCAGCTTGCGACCCCAGGGCCTCGAGCAGTACTTC.

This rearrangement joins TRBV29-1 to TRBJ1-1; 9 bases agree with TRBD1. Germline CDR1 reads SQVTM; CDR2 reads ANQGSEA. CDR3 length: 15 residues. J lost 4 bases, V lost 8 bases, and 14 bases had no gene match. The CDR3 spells CSSIPTGGVGTEAFF. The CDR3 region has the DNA TGCAGCTCAATTCCGACAGGGGGAGTCGGCACTGAAGCTTTCTTT.

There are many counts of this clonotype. CDR3 residues: CSISQGAGNEQFF. In nucleotides, the CDR3 is TGCAGCATATCCCAGGGGGCTGGCAATGAGCAGTTCTTC. The chain joins TRBV29-1 to TRBJ2-1; 8 nucleotides agree with TRBD1. CDR1 and CDR2 from the germline V gene are SQVTM and ANQGSEA. CDR3 size: 13 residues. V lost 8 bases to trimming and J lost 6 bases; unmatched junction nucleotides: 9.

CDR3 in DNA: TGTGCCAGCAGCACCTTTAGCGGGAGAACCGGGGAGCTGTTTTTT. Its protein is CASSTFSGRTGELFF. This chain joins TRBV9 and TRBJ2-2, with TRBD2 identical over 9 bases. Losses at the gene ends were 4 bases for V and 5 bases for J; bases not matched to a gene: 6. CDR1 and CDR2 (germline): SGDLS, YYNGEE. This CDR3 spans 15 amino acids.

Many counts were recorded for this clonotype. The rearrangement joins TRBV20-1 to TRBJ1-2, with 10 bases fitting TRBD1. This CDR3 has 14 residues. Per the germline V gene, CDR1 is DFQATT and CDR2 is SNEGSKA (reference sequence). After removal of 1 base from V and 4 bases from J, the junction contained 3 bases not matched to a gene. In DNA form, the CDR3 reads TGCAGTGCTAGAGGGGACAGGGGTACCTATGGCTACACCTTC. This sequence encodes CSARGDRGTYGYTF.

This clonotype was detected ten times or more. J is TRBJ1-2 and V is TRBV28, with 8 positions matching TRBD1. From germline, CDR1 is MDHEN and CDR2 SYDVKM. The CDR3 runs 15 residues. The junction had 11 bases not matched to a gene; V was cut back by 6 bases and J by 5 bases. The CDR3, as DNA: TGTGCCAGCAGCCCCTTTACAGGGGGTAGATATGGCTACACCTTC. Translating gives CASSPFTGGRYGYTF.

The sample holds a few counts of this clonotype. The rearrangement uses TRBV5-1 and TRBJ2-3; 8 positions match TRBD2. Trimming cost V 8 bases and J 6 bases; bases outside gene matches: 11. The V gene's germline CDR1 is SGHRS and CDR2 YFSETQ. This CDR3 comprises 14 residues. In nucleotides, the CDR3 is TGCGCCAGTTCGCCCGGGACTAGTCATGATACGCAGTATTTT. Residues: CASSPGTSHDTQYF.

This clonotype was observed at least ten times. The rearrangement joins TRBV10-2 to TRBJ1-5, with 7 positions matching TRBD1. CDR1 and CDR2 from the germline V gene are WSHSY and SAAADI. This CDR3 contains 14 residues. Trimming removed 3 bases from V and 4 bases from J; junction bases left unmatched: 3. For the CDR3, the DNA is TGCGCCAGCAGTGACGACAGGGCGAATCAGCCCCAGCATTTT. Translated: CASSDDRANQPQHF.